These 15 T cell receptor beta chains share one sample of origin, sequenced in a study of response to subunit inactivated influenza vaccine. TCRdb ran MiXCR on the RT-PCR reads and lists one entry per CDR3 protein. This table has 250,000 to 350,000 distinct CDR3 sequences, around 22% appearing once. The sample was PBMCs from blood, taken about 20 months after vaccination. These receptors came from a man in his fifties or sixties who received an inactivated influenza vaccine.

This clonotype was detected only a few times. This rearrangement joins TRBV29-1 to TRBJ1-4; 8 bases are shared with TRBD1. Germline loops: CDR1 SQVTM, CDR2 ANQGSEA. The CDR3 loop spans 14 amino acids. V dropped 7 bases and J dropped 3; count of bases not matched to a gene: 7. In nucleotides, the CDR3 is TGCAGCGCCTCGGACAGGGTTTCTAATGAAAAACTGTTTTTT. This sequence encodes CSASDRVSNEKLFF.

This chain links TRBV14 with TRBJ2-7, with D hard to call. The CDR3 runs 12 residues. CDR1 and CDR2 from the germline V gene are SGHDN and FVKESK. V shed 1 base and J shed 12 bases, with 13 bases lying between them. CDR3 amino acids: CASSQVQSRWYF. The CDR3 bases are TGTGCCAGCAGCCAAGTCCAATCAAGATGGTACTTC.

The rearrangement joins TRBV28 to TRBJ2-3, with D perhaps TRBD2 (6 bases). In germline, CDR1 is MDHEN, CDR2 SYDVKM. Trimming shortened V by 5 bases and J by 2 bases, and 14 bases separated the two germline ends. CDR3 size: 15 residues. The CDR3 loop reads CASSTSSALTDTQYF. Here the CDR3 DNA reads TGTGCCAGCAGTACCTCTAGCGCCCTCACAGATACGCAGTATTTT.

V usage is TRBV6-6 and J usage is TRBJ2-3; a weak D match, TRBD2 (5 bases). The CDR3 consists of 12 residues. CDR1 MNHNY and CDR2 SVGAGI come from the germline V gene (reference sequence). Trimming took 9 bases from V and 6 from J, leaving 13 bases between them. The CDR3 reads CASLSSWDTQYF. The CDR3, as DNA: TGTGCCAGTCTTTCTAGCTGGGATACGCAGTATTTT.

V is TRBV24-1 and J is TRBJ2-1, with D perhaps matching TRBD1 (6 bases). Germline CDR1 is KGHDR and CDR2 is SFDVKD. The V end was cut by 1 base, the J end by 1 base, with 7 bases between. CDR3 size: 15 residues. The CDR3 DNA reads TGTGCCACCAGTGATTTCAGGGGATCCTACAATGAGCAGTTCTTC. It specifies CATSDFRGSYNEQFF.

The chain combines TRBV29-1 with TRBJ2-1; 11 nucleotides line up with TRBD2. The CDR3 totals 15 residues. From germline, CDR1 is SQVTM and CDR2 ANQGSEA. Trimming at V came to 5 bases and at J to 1 base, leaving 4 bases not matched to a gene. The CDR3 reads CSVSGTSGSYNEQFF. The CDR3 region has the DNA TGCAGCGTTTCCGGGACTAGCGGATCCTACAATGAGCAGTTCTTC.

This clonotype was detected only a few times. The V and J genes are TRBV10-3 and TRBJ1-2, with D hard to call. The V gene's germline CDR1 is ENHRY and CDR2 SYGVKD. The length of the CDR3 is 12 residues. Trimming left V 8 bases short and J 3 bases short, with 10 bases between. The CDR3 loop is CAIGRAYYGYTF. The CDR3 DNA follows: TGTGCCATCGGCCGTGCCTACTATGGCTACACCTTC.

V gene TRBV29-1 combines with J gene TRBJ2-7; D ambiguous. CDR1 SQVTM and CDR2 ANQGSEA come from the germline V gene. This CDR3 has 12 residues. The V end lost 4 bases, the J end lost 0 bases, and 7 bases lay between the germline ends. CDR3 sequence reads: CSVAGDSYEQYF. In DNA form, the CDR3 reads TGCAGCGTTGCGGGCGACTCCTACGAGCAGTACTTC.

V and J are TRBV11-2 and TRBJ2-7, with D hard to call. The germline CDR1 and CDR2 sequences are SGHAT and FQNNGV. Deletions cut 0 bases from V and 0 bases from J, with 12 bases between. The CDR3 consists of 16 residues. CDR3 region: CASSLDRQKSSYEQYF. The CDR3, as DNA: TGTGCCAGCAGCTTAGATCGGCAGAAGAGCTCCTACGAGCAGTACTTC.

In this sample, this clonotype turned up a few times. V gene TRBV29-1 combines with J gene TRBJ1-4; unclear D gene. V was trimmed by 7 bases and J by 3 bases, leaving 9 bases between them. This CDR3 is built from 12 residues. Germline V gene sequence: CDR1 SQVTM, CDR2 ANQGSEA. CDR3 residues: CSAVRANEKLFF. CDR3 nucleotides: TGCAGCGCGGTGAGGGCTAATGAAAAACTGTTTTTT.

This clonotype was seen a handful of times. This chain joins TRBV29-1 and TRBJ2-1, with D possibly matching TRBD1 (5 bases). Trimming took 3 bases from V and 0 from J, leaving 15 bases between them. Germline V CDR1 and CDR2: SQVTM, ANQGSEA. This CDR3 has 16 amino acids. The CDR3 loop is CSVDGGAAGSYNEQFF. CDR3 nucleotide sequence: TGCAGCGTTGATGGTGGGGCAGCCGGCTCCTACAATGAGCAGTTCTTC.

This chain joins TRBV2 and TRBJ1-5; D is perhaps TRBD1 (5 bases). Trimming took 2 bases from V and 5 from J, leaving 16 bases between them. Germline assignment: CDR1 SNHLY and CDR2 FYNNEI. The CDR3 loop spans 16 amino acids. CDR3 nucleotides: TGTGCCAGCAGTGAACAGAGGGCAGGGTCGGATCAGCCCCAGCATTTT. Its translation is CASSEQRAGSDQPQHF. Combining the CDR3 with reference TRBV2 and TRBJ1-5 gives the whole variable domain EPEVTQTPSHQVTQMGQEVILRCVPISNHLYFYWYRQILGQKVEFLVSFYNNEISEKSEIFDDQFSVERPDGSNFTLKIRSTKLEDSAMYFCASSEQRAGSDQPQHFGDGTRLSIL.

The table lists this clonotype with a few counts. This CDR3 is CASSQVRPGEQYF. Here the CDR3 DNA reads TGTGCCAGCAGCCAAGTTCGGCCTGGCGAGCAGTACTTC. The V gene is TRBV4-2, the J gene TRBJ2-7; D ambiguous. V was clipped by 1 base and J by 6 bases, with 10 bases between them. The CDR3 contains 13 residues. Germline values: CDR1 LGHNA, CDR2 YNFKEQ.

This clonotype was counted between two and nine times. The chain employs TRBV28 and TRBJ2-2; D could derive from TRBD1 or TRBD2 (5 bases each). The ends were cut back, 3 bases at V and 6 bases at J, with 8 bases in the middle. Looked up from germline, CDR1 is MDHEN and CDR2 is SYDVKM. The CDR3 runs to 13 residues. The CDR3 bases are TGTGCCAGCAGTTTGGGGGACCCCGGGGAGCTGTTTTTT. Amino acids: CASSLGDPGELFF.

This clonotype showed up just a few times. Written as DNA, the CDR3 is TGTGCCAGCAGCCCTTGGGGGTACAATGAGCAGTTCTTC. Translated, it gives CASSPWGYNEQFF. The V call is TRBV7-2, the J call TRBJ2-1; D possibly matches TRBD1 or TRBD2 (5 bases each). This CDR3 is 13 amino acids long. V lost 5 bases and J 4 bases, leaving 9 bases between the germline ends. Looked up from germline, CDR1 is SGHTA and CDR2 is FQGNSA.